Presented here are 20 T cell receptor beta chains from one specimen sequenced in a study of metastatic and nonmetastatic thyroid tumors. Each patient went into thyroid surgery without having received any treatment. TCRdb reprocessed the PCR reads via MiXCR. The data hold more than 20,000 clones, with about 24% observed a single time. Material for sequencing was tumor tissue. The origin of the receptors is a female donor with papillary thyroid cancer or a benign thyroid nodule (not recorded which). Some clones in this sample may be carry-over from other donors' samples.

On this clone: An end of the junction differs from the germline gene, which may be a read error. This chain joins TRBV11-1 and TRBJ2-1, with D possibly being TRBD2 (5 bases). CDR3 size: 16 residues. Germline CDR1 reads SGHAT; CDR2 reads FQDESV (reference sequence). CDR3 loop: CASSLIRGSSYNEQFF. In nucleotides, the CDR3 is TGTGCCAGCAGCTTAATACGTGGGAGTTCCTACAATGAGCAATTCTTC.

This clone was seen ten or more times. The chain uses TRBV29-1 and TRBJ2-7, with D possibly TRBD1 on 6 matching bases. The CDR3 consists of 11 residues. Per the germline V gene, CDR1 is SQVTM and CDR2 is ANQGSEA. V dropped 6 bases and J dropped 4 bases, with 10 bases sitting between them. The CDR3 nucleotides are TGCAGCGTAGGACAGAAATACGAGCAGTACTTC. This codes for CSVGQKYEQYF.

As to this clone: Germline is not matched at one junction end, which may reflect a read error. The CDR3 loop is CVSSQDRSYEQYF. The CDR3 coding sequence is TGTGTCAGCTCACAGGACAGATCCTACGAGCAGTACTTC. The chain has TRBV18 and TRBJ2-7, with D possibly TRBD1 on 6 matching bases. The CDR3 contains 13 residues. Germline CDR1 reads KGHSH; CDR2 reads LQKENI. Full variable domain (outside the CDR3, taken from reference TRBV18 and TRBJ2-7): NAGVMQNPRHLVRRRGQEARLRCSPMKGHSHVYWYRQLPEEGLKFMVYLQKENIIDESGMPKERFSAEFPKEGPSILRIQQVVRGDSAAYFCVSSQDRSYEQYFGPGTRLTVT.

The sample holds many counts of this clone. The chain combines TRBV27 with TRBJ1-1; D is perhaps TRBD1 (6 bases). The CDR3 spans 14 residues. Germline values: CDR1 MNHEY, CDR2 SMNVEV (reference sequence). The V and J ends lost 3 bases and 0 bases respectively, with 8 bases between them. The CDR3 spells CASSFRQVNTEAFF. CDR3 DNA sequence: TGTGCCAGCAGTTTCCGACAGGTGAACACTGAAGCTTTCTTT.

This clone has only a few counts. V is TRBV5-8 and J is TRBJ1-2; D gene uncertain. In germline, CDR1 is SGHTS, CDR2 YDEGEE. V lost 1 base to trimming and J lost 0 bases, with 10 bases between them. CDR3 length equals 15 residues. In nucleotides, the CDR3 is TGTGCCAGCAGCTTGTCCACAGAAGCTAACTATGGCTACACCTTC. It yields the protein CASSLSTEANYGYTF.

For this clone: The CDR3 ends on some other residue instead of the conserved phenylalanine or tryptophan, so this is likely a read error. The rearrangement joins TRBV5-1 to TRBJ2-3, with D tentatively TRBD2 (5 bases). The CDR3 is 13 amino acids. Trimming cost V 4 bases and J 0 bases, with 6 bases left between them. Germline lookup yields CDR1 SGHRS and CDR2 YFSETQ. In nucleotides, the CDR3 is TGCGCCAGCAGCGGAGGTAGCACAGATACGCAGTATCTT. Translation: CASSGGSTDTQYL.

This clone was counted ten times or more. The rearrangement links TRBV14 to TRBJ2-7; 10 positions agree with TRBD2. Germline assignment: CDR1 SGHDN and CDR2 FVKESK. CDR3 length: 18 amino acids. V shed 4 bases and J 2 bases; nucleotides not matched to a gene: 14. The CDR3 DNA is TGTGCCAGCAGCCCTACCTACCTTAGCGGGAGGATTACCTACGAGCAGTACTTC. Translation gives CASSPTYLSGRITYEQYF.

This clone was recorded a few times. Germline and junction disagree at one end, which may indicate a read error. J is TRBJ2-2 and V is TRBV28, with 10 nucleotides matching TRBD1. Germline CDR1 reads MDHEN; CDR2 reads SYDVKM. The CDR3 contains 15 residues. For the CDR3, the DNA is TGTGCCAGCAGTTCCGTGACAGGGGGCACCGGGGATCTGTTTTTT. This sequence encodes CASSSVTGGTGDLFF.

The rearrangement uses TRBV9 and TRBJ2-2; D unresolved. Germline-derived CDR1 and CDR2 are SGDLS and YYNGEE. Trimming stripped 4 bases from V and 10 bases from J, with 11 bases between. The CDR3 is 12 amino acids. The chain's CDR3 is CASSPTLTELFF. CDR3 in DNA: TGTGCCAGCAGCCCGACGTTAACGGAGCTGTTTTTT.

This clone was detected many times. V is TRBV19 and J is TRBJ1-1; the match to TRBD1 covers 8 bases. CDR1 is LNHDA, CDR2 SQIVND, per germline (reference sequence). J lost 2 bases, V lost 6 bases, and 2 bases had no gene match. This CDR3 comprises 13 residues. The CDR3 region is CASSRGQNTEAFF. The CDR3 DNA is TGTGCCAGTAGCAGGGGGCAAAACACTGAAGCTTTCTTT.

The table lists this clone with a few counts. V and J are TRBV2 and TRBJ2-7, with D maybe TRBD1 (5 bases). CDR1 and CDR2 (germline): SNHLY, FYNNEI. Trimming pared 8 bases from V and 3 bases from J, leaving 11 bases between. This CDR3 has 12 amino acids. The CDR3 sequence is CASGYRSYEQYF. The CDR3 bases are TGTGCCAGCGGGTACAGGAGCTACGAGCAGTACTTC.

This chain joins TRBV15 and TRBJ2-4, with D uncertain. The CDR3 totals 16 residues. The V and J ends lost 9 bases and 3 bases respectively, with 21 bases between them. Germline CDR1 and CDR2: LNHNV and YYDKDF (reference sequence). The CDR3 spells CATRRARDSGKNIQYF. The CDR3 DNA is TGTGCCACAAGAAGAGCCCGCGATTCAGGCAAAAACATTCAGTACTTC.

The rearrangement links TRBV5-8 to TRBJ1-2, with D tentatively TRBD1 (5 bases). CDR1 and CDR2 (germline): SGHTS, YDEGEE. V was clipped by 4 bases and J by 8 bases, with 18 bases between them. This CDR3 has 14 residues. The CDR3 here is CASSPGTSTRGYTF. CDR3 coding DNA: TGTGCCAGCAGCCCCGGGACCTCTACCCGCGGCTACACCTTC.

This clone was seen at least ten times. This chain connects TRBV14 to TRBJ1-2, with D uncertain. CDR3 length equals 16 residues. The V and J ends lost 0 bases and 3 bases respectively, with 14 bases between them. Germline CDR1 and CDR2: SGHDN and FVKESK. The CDR3 protein is CASSQDREVRDYGYTF. DNA for the CDR3: TGTGCCAGCAGCCAAGATCGGGAAGTTAGGGACTATGGCTACACCTTC.

This clone was seen ten or more times. The V and J genes are TRBV7-9 and TRBJ1-2; possibly TRBD1 for D (6 bases). V gave up 6 bases and J gave up 4 bases, with 12 bases separating them. CDR3 size: 13 residues. CDR1 is SEHNR, CDR2 FQNEAQ, per germline (reference sequence). As DNA, the CDR3 is TGTGCCAGCAGTTCTGGACAGTTCTATGGCTACACCTTC. It encodes CASSSGQFYGYTF.

Ten or more counts support this clone. V and J are TRBV29-1 and TRBJ2-1; maybe TRBD2 (6 bases). Germline V gene lookup returns CDR1 SQVTM and CDR2 ANQGSEA. The V gene lost 5 bases and the J gene lost 4 bases, with 12 bases spanning the gap. This CDR3 has 13 amino acids. CDR3 DNA sequence: TGCAGCGTTAGCTTAGCGGTATACAATGAGCAGTTCTTC. Its protein product is CSVSLAVYNEQFF.

Points on this clone: Likely a read error: the CDR3 ends without its conserved phenylalanine or tryptophan. V is TRBV6-1 and J is TRBJ2-7; TRBD1 is a possible D gene (5 bases). From germline, CDR1 is MNHNS and CDR2 SASEGT. Trimming cost V 6 bases and J 1 base, with 13 bases left between them. The CDR3 runs 14 residues. The CDR3: CASSAEGVSYEQYS. The CDR3, as DNA: TGTGCCAGCAGCGCCGAAGGGGTTTCCTACGAGCAGTACTCC.

This clone was observed once. This CDR3 fails to terminate in the conserved phenylalanine or tryptophan, so it likely reflects a read error. The rearrangement links TRBV3-1 to TRBJ2-5, with TRBD2 matching over 12 bases. Germline V CDR1 and CDR2: LGHDT, YNNKEL (reference sequence). Germline trimming cut 1 base from V and 5 bases from J; bases unmatched to any gene: 5. The CDR3 runs 16 residues. The CDR3 DNA follows: TGTGCCAGCAGCCAAGTAACTAGCGGGGGGTTGGAGACCCAGTACTCC. As protein: CASSQVTSGGLETQYS.

The CDR3 region is CASSFLTGANEQYF. The DNA for the CDR3 is TGTGCCAGCAGCTTTCTCACAGGGGCTAACGAGCAGTACTTC. The chain combines TRBV7-9 with TRBJ2-7; 7 bases are a match to TRBD1. This CDR3 is 14 amino acids long. Germline values: CDR1 SEHNR, CDR2 FQNEAQ (reference sequence). Trimming removed 3 bases from V and 5 bases from J; junction bases left unmatched: 7.

A word on this clone: A much larger clone lies one base from this, so it may be a read error. This chain links TRBV27 with TRBJ2-5; unclear D gene. V was pared by 0 bases and J by 5 bases, with 13 bases between. The CDR3 is 15 amino acids. The germline V gene encodes CDR1 MNHEY and CDR2 SMNVEV (reference sequence). The CDR3 DNA sequence: TGTGCCAGCAGTTTATCGGCGATAGGGATGGAGACCCAGTACTTC. Its protein is CASSLSAIGMETQYF.